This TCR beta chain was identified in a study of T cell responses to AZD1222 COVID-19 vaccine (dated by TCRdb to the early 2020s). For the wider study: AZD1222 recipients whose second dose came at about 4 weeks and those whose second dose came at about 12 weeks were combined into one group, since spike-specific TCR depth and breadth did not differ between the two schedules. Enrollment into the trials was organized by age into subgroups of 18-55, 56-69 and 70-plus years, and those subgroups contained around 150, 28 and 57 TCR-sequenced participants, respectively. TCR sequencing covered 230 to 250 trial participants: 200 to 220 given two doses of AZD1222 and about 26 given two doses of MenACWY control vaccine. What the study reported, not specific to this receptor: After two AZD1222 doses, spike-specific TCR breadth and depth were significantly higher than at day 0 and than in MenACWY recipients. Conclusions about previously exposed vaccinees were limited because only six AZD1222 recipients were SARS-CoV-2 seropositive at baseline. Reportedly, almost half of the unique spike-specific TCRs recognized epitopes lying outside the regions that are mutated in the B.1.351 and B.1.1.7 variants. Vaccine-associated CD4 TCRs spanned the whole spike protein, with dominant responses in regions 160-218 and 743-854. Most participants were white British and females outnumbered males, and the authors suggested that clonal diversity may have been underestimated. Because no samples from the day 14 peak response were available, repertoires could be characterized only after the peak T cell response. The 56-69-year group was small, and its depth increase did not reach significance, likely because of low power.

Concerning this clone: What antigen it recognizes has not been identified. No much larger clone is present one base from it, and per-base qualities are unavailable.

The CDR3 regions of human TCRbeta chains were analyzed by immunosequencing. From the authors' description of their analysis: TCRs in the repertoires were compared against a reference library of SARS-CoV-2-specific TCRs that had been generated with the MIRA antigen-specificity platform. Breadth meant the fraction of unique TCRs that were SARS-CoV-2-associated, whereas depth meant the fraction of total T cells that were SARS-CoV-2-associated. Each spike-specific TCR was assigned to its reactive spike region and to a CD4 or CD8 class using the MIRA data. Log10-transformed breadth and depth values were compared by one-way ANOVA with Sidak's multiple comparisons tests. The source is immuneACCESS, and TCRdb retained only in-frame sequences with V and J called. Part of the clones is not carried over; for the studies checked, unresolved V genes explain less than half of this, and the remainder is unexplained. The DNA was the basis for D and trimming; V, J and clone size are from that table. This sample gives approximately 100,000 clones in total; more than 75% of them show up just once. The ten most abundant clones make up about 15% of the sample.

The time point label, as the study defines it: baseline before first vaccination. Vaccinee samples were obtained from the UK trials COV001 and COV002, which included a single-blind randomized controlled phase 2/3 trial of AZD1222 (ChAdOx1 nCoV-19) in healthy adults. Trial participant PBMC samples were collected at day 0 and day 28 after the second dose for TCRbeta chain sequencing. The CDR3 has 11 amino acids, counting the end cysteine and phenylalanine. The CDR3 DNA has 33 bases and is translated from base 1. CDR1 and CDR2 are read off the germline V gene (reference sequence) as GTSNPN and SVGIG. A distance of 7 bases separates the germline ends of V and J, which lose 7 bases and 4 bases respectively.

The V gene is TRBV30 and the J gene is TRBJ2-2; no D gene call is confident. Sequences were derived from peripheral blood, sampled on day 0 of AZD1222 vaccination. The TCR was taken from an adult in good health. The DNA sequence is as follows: TGTGCCTTAAGCCGCACCGGGGAGCTGTTTTTT. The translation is CALSRTGELFF.